This record covers a single T cell receptor (beta chain). This record belongs to a study of response to subunit inactivated influenza vaccine. CDR1 is WSHSY and CDR2 is SAAADI in the germline V gene. The ends were cut back, 2 bases at V and 0 bases at J, with 11 bases in the middle. The CDR3 covers 16 residues. TCRdb independently ran MiXCR on the RT-PCR reads; one entry per CDR3 protein. This table holds 500,000 to 550,000 distinct CDR3 sequences, 20% to 25% found once. This sample also appeared in a second study, on T cells expressing NK-cell markers. That source adds: cDNA encoding TCR beta was synthesized via 5'RACE template switching incorporating UMIs.

The specimen comprised CD4+ T cells sorted from PBMCs, sampled less than 13 days after vaccination. The source of this sequence is a man in his fifties who received an inactivated influenza vaccine. V and J are TRBV10-2 and TRBJ2-4; D uncertain. The CDR3 nucleotides read TGCGCCAGCAGTGAGCTAGAGAGTTTAGCCAAAAACATTCAGTACTTC. Amino acid sequence: CASSELESLAKNIQYF.